These T cell receptor beta chains were read from a single sample in a study of blood T cell repertoires in COVID-19. TCRdb's copy holds only in-frame clones and misses some; the assay was immunoSEQ multiplex PCR. The sample records some 250,000 clones, 88% being singletons. The sample was peripheral blood. These receptors originate from a woman aged 25 to 45 with acute or convalescent COVID-19. The CDR3 runs from the conserved cysteine through the conserved F or W. The D gene is left open where the match is weak. A clone size is listed for some rows: how often the clone was seen (once, few, many), or a class if it is expanded.

TRBV30,once,TRBJ2-4,14,TRBD2,TGTGCCTGGGGACTAGCGGGTTCCAAAAACATTCAGTACTTC,CAWGLAGSKNIQYF
TRBV27,-,TRBJ1-2,11,-,TGTGCCAGCAGCCACGGGGAGGGCTACACCTTC,CASSHGEGYTF
TRBV9,-,TRBJ2-1,16,TRBD2,TGTGCCAGCACCGAGAAGGCGACTAGCGCTTACAATGAGCAGTTCTTC,CASTEKATSAYNEQFF
TRBV6-5,-,TRBJ1-5,15,-,TGTGCCAGCAGTTACACTCGAATGGGCAATCAGCCCCAGCATTTT,CASSYTRMGNQPQHF
TRBV5-1,-,TRBJ2-3,16,TRBD2,TGCGCCAGCAGCTCGACCTCCGGGACTAGGACAGATACGCAGTATTTT,CASSSTSGTRTDTQYF
TRBV15,-,TRBJ2-3,18,TRBD2,TGTGCCACCAGTGATTTCCTCCACGGTGGGGGGGGCACAGATACGCAGTATTTT,CATSDFLHGGGGTDTQYF
TRBV6-2/TRBV6-3,-,TRBJ1-2,15,TRBD1,TGTGCCAGCAGTTACAGTTTCGCAGGGGGAAATGGCTACACCTTC,CASSYSFAGGNGYTF
TRBV12-3/TRBV12-4,-,TRBJ2-1,12,TRBD2,TGTGCCAGCAGAAAAAGCGGGGCAAATCCGTTCTTC,CASRKSGANPFF
TRBV15,-,TRBJ2-1,16,-,TGTGCCACCAGCCTCCTAGCGACGGGGGCCTACAATGAGCAGTTCTTC,CATSLLATGAYNEQFF
TRBV4-3,-,TRBJ2-5,15,TRBD1,TGCGCCAGCAGCCAGGCGGACAGGGACCAAGAGACCCAGTACTTC,CASSQADRDQETQYF
TRBV6-5,-,TRBJ1-1,16,TRBD1,TGTGCCAGCAGTTATCTTAGGGGGCAAGCGTACACTGAAGCTTTCTTT,CASSYLRGQAYTEAFF
TRBV4-3,-,TRBJ2-1,18,-,TGCGCCAGCAGCCAATTTGTTTCCTCTTTGGGAGTTAGAAGTGAGCAGTTCTTC,CASSQFVSSLGVRSEQFF
TRBV6-5,-,TRBJ1-5,14,TRBD1,TGTGCCAGCAGTTGGACAGGGGGCAGTCAGCCCCAGCATTTT,CASSWTGGSQPQHF
TRBV7-8,-,TRBJ2-1,17,TRBD2,TGTGCCAGCAGCTTAGCGCTCCGACTAGCGCCGGGCGGTGAGCAGTTCTTC,CASSLALRLAPGGEQFF